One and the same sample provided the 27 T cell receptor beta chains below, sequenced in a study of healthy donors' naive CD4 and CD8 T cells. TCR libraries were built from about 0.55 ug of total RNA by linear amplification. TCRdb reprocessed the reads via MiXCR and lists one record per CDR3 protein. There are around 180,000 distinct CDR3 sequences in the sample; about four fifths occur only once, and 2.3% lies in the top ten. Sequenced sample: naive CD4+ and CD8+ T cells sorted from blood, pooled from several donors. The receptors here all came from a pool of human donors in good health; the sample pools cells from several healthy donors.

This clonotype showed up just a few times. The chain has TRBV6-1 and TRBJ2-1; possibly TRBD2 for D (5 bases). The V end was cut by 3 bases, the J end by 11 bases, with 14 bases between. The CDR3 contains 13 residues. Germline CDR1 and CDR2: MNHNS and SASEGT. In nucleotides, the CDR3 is TGTGCCAGCAGTGATATCCTAGCAGAAAAGCAGTTCTTC. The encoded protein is CASSDILAEKQFF.

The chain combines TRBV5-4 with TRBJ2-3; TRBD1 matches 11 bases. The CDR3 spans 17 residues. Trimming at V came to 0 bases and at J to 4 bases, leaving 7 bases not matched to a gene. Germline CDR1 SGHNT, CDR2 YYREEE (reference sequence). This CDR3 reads CASSLAGQGARADTQYF. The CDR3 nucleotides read TGTGCCAGCAGCTTGGCTGGACAGGGGGCGCGCGCAGATACGCAGTATTTT.

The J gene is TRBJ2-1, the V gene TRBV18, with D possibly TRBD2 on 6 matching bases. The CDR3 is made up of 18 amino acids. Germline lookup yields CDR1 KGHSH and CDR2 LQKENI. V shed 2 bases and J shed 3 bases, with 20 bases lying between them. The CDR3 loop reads CASSPNPLQRAFYNEQFF. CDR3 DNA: TGTGCCAGCTCACCAAATCCCCTCCAGCGGGCGTTCTACAATGAGCAGTTCTTC.

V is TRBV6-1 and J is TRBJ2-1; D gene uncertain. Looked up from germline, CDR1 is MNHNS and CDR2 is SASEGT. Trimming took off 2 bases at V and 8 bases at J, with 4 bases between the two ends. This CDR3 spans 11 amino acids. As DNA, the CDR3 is TGTGCCAGCAGTGAATGGTATGAGCAGTTCTTC. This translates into CASSEWYEQFF.

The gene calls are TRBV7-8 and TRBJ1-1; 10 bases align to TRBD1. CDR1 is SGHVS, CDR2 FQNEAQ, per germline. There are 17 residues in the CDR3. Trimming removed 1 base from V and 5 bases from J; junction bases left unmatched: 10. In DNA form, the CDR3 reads TGTGCCAGCAGCTTAGATACTTATGGGACAGGGGATACTGAAGCTTTCTTT. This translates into CASSLDTYGTGDTEAFF.

CDR3 in DNA: TGCAGCGTTGGGGTTTTCAACGAGCAGTACTTC. Encoded protein: CSVGVFNEQYF. The chain couples TRBV29-1 to TRBJ2-7; no reliable D call. The V gene's germline CDR1 is SQVTM and CDR2 ANQGSEA. Trimming pared 4 bases from V and 5 bases from J, leaving 9 bases between. The CDR3 has 11 amino acids.

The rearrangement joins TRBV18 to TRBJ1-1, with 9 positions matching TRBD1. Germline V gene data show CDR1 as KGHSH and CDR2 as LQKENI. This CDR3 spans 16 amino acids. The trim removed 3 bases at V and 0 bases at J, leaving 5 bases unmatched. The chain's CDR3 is CASSPTGTGMNTEAFF. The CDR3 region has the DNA TGTGCCAGCTCACCGACAGGGACAGGGATGAACACTGAAGCTTTCTTT.

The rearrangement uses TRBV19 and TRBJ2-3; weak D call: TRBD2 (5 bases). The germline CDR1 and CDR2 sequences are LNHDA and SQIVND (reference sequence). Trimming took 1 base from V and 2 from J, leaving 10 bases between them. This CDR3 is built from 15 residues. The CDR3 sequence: CASSIGAATTDTQYF. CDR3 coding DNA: TGTGCCAGTAGTATAGGAGCGGCCACCACAGATACGCAGTATTTT.

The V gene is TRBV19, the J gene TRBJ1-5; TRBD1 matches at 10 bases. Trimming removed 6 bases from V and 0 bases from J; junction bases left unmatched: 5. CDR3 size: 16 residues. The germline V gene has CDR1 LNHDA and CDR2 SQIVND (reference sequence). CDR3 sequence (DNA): TGTGCCAGTAGATGGGACAGGGGCATTAGCAATCAGCCCCAGCATTTT. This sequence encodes CASRWDRGISNQPQHF.

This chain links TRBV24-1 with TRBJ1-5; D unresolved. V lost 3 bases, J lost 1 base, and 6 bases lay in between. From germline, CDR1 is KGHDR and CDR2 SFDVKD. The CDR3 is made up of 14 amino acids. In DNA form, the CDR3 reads TGTGCCACCAGTGATGGAGGAAGCAATCAGCCCCAGCATTTT. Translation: CATSDGGSNQPQHF.

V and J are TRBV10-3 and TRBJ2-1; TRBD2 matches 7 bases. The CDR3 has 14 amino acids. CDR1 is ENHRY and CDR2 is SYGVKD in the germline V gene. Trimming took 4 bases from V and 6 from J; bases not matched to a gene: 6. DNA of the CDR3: TGTGCCATCAGTGCGGGAGGCTATTTCAATGAGCAGTTCTTC. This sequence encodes CAISAGGYFNEQFF.

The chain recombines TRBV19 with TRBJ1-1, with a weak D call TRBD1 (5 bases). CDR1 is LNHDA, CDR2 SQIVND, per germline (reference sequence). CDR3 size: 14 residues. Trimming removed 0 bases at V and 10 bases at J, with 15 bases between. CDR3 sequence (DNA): TGTGCCAGTAGTATAGATCGATCAGGGCTTGGAGCTTTCTTT. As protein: CASSIDRSGLGAFF.

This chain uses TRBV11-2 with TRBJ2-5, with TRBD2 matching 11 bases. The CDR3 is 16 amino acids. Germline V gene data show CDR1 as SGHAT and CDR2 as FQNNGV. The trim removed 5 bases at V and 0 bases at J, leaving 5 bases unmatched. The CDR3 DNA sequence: TGTGCCAGCAGCGCAAAACTAGCGGGGGACCAAGAGACCCAGTACTTC. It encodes CASSAKLAGDQETQYF.

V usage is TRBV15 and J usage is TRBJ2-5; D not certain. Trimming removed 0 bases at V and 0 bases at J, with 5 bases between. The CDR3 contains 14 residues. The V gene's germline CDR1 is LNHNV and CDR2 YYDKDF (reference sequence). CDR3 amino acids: CATSRDWNQETQYF. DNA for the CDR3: TGTGCCACCAGCAGAGATTGGAACCAAGAGACCCAGTACTTC.

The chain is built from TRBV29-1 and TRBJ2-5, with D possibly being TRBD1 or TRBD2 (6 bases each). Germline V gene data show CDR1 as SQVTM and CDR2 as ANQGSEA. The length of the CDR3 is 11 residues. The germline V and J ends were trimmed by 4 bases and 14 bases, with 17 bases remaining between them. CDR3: CSVGPRGARYF. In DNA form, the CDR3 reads TGCAGCGTTGGACCGAGGGGGGCCCGATACTTC.

The CDR3 spells CASSVRDSNQPQHF. CDR3 coding DNA: TGTGCCAGTAGTGTAAGAGATAGCAATCAGCCCCAGCATTTT. This rearrangement joins TRBV19 to TRBJ1-5, with unresolved D. The germline V gene encodes CDR1 LNHDA and CDR2 SQIVND (reference sequence). Trimming removed 5 bases at V and 0 bases at J, with 8 bases between. This CDR3 is 14 amino acids long.

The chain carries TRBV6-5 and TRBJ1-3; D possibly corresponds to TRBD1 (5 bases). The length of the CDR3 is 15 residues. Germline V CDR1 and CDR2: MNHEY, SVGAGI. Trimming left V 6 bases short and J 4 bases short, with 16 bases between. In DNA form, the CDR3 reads TGTGCCAGCAGGAAATTGACAGTGGAAGGAAACACCATATATTTT. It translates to CASRKLTVEGNTIYF.

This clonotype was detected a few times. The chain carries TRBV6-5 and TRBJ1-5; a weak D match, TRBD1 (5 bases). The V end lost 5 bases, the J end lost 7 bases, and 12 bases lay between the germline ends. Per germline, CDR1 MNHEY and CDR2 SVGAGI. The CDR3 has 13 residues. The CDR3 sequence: CASSPRVRQPQHF. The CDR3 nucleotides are TGTGCCAGCAGTCCCAGGGTGCGGCAGCCCCAGCATTTT.

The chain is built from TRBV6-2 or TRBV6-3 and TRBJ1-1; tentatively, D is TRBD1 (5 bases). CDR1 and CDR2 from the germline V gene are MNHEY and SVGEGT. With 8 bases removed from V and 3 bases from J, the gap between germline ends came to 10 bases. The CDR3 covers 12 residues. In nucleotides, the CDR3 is TGTGCCAGCGGTATGGGGCACACTGAAGCTTTCTTT. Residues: CASGMGHTEAFF.

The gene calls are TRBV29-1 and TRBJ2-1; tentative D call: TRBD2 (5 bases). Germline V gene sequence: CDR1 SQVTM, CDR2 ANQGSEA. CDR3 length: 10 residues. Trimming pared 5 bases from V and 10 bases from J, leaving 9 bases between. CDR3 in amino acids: CSVSEGEQFF. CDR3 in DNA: TGCAGCGTTAGCGAGGGCGAGCAGTTCTTC.

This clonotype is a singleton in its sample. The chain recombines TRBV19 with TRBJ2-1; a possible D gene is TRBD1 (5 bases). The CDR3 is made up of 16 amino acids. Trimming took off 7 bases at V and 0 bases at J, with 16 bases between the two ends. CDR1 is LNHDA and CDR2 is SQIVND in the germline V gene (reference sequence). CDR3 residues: CASTFRQSNSYNEQFF. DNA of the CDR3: TGTGCCAGTACCTTCCGACAGAGCAACTCCTACAATGAGCAGTTCTTC.

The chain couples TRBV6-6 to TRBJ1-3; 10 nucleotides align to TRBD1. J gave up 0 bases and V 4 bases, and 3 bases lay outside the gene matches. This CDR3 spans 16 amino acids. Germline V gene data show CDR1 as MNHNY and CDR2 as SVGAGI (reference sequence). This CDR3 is CASSWDRGSSGNTIYF. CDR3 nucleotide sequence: TGTGCCAGCAGTTGGGACAGGGGATCCTCTGGAAACACCATATATTTT.

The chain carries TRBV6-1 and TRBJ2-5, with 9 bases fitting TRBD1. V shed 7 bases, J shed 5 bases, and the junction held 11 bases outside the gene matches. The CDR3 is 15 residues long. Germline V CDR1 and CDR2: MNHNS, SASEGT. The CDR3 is CASIPWDRVKETQYF. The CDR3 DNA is TGTGCCAGCATCCCCTGGGACAGGGTTAAGGAGACCCAGTACTTC.

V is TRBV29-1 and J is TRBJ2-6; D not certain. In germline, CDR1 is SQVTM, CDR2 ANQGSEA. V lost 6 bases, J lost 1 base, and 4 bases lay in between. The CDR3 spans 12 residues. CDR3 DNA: TGCAGCGTAGGTTCTGGGGCCAACGTCCTGACTTTC. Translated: CSVGSGANVLTF.

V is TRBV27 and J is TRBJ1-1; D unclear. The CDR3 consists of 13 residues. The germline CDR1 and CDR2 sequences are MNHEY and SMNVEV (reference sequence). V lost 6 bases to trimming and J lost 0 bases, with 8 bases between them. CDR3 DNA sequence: TGTGCCAGCAGCCACGCCGTGAACACTGAAGCTTTCTTT. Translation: CASSHAVNTEAFF.

The CDR3 DNA sequence: TGTGCCAGCAGCTCCCTTGGAGAGACCCAGTACTTC. It translates to CASSSLGETQYF. The chain is built from TRBV5-4 and TRBJ2-5; unclear D gene. The CDR3 covers 12 residues. Germline CDR1 reads SGHNT; CDR2 reads YYREEE (reference sequence). The V end lost 3 bases, the J end lost 4 bases, and 7 bases lay between the germline ends.

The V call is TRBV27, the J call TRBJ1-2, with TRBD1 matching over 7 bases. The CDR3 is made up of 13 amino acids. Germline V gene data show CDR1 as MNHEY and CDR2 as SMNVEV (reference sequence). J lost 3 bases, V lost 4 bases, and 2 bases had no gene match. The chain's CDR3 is CASSWDRDYGYTF. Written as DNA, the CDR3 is TGTGCCAGCAGTTGGGACAGAGACTATGGCTACACCTTC.